This T cell receptor beta chain comes out of a study of CD8+CD57+ T cells in acquired aplastic anemia. Whole-study context: Yields of DNA that came from sorted CD4+ and CD8+ cells averaged about 3.4 ug. Regarding the study as a whole: Patients and controls had in common 25 to 30 CD8+ CDR3 sequences.

In regard to this clonotype: What it binds is not known.

Researchers used genomic DNA as the template to profile TCR beta VDJ and CDR3. Via MiXCR, TCRdb re-called the reads, giving one row per CDR3 protein. The sample lists tens of thousands of distinct CDR3 sequences, roughly 72% occurring once. Germline trimming cut 5 bases from V and 14 bases from J; bases unmatched to any gene: 9. The CDR3 runs 12 residues. Germline lookup yields CDR1 SNHLY and CDR2 FYNNEI. Patients sequenced had flow cytometry evidence of CD8+CD57+ cell expansion. The blood sampling took place in patients who had so far received no therapy. The chain couples TRBV2 to TRBJ2-1; TRBD2 aligns across 7 bases. The source material was sorted CD4+, CD8+, or CD8+CD57+ T cells (not recorded which) from PBMCs. The receptor comes from a human donor with aplastic anemia. The chain's CDR3 is CASSYTRGVEFF. Written as DNA, the CDR3 is TGTGCCAGCAGTTATACTCGGGGGGTGGAGTTCTTC.